This T cell receptor (beta chain) came from a study of blood T cell repertoires in COVID-19. The table came from immunoSEQ multiplex PCR; TCRdb's copy has only in-frame clones and leaves some out. Among some 160,000 clones listed, around 80% were seen once. The CDR3 runs 14 residues. CDR1 is SQVTM, CDR2 ANQGSEA, per germline. V was cut by 7 bases and J by 2 bases, with 18 bases left in between. The chain employs TRBV29-1 and TRBJ2-7, with a weak D call TRBD1 (5 bases). The clonotype comes from a woman aged 70-85 years in a cohort exposed to, infected with or recovered from COVID-19 (not recorded which). Sequenced material: PBMCs or T cells enriched from blood (not recorded which). The CDR3 coding sequence is TGCAGCGCCAGAGGCGGTCCCAGGGCCTACGAGCAGTACTTC. This codes for CSARGGPRAYEQYF.